A selection of T cell receptor beta chains follows, all from one sample in a study of PD-1 blockade in classical Hodgkin lymphoma. Sequencing used immunoSEQ multiplex PCR; TCRdb keeps in-frame clones, though not all of them. Among 25,000 to 35,000 clones listed, under 70% were seen once. The sequences come from peripheral blood mononuclear cells (PBMCs), collected before the second cycle of nivolumab. These receptors all come from a human donor with classical Hodgkin lymphoma. Each CDR3 is given with its conserved first and last residue. Each record gives: CDR3 length, D gene, V gene, clone size, J gene, CDR3 protein, CDR3 DNA. D genes are given only for firm matches. The size field is filled for only some rows; it gives once, few, many or a size class.

length: 15; D: TRBD1; V: TRBV4-2; size: few; J: TRBJ1-6; CDR3: CASSQAGTGVSPLHF; DNA: TGTGCCAGCAGCCAAGCCGGGACAGGGGTTTCACCCCTCCACTTT
length: 13; D: .; V: TRBV29-1; size: .; J: TRBJ2-5; CDR3: CSVARGTWETQYF; DNA: TGCAGCGTCGCTAGGGGGACTTGGGAGACCCAGTACTTC
length: 14; D: .; V: TRBV2; size: .; J: TRBJ2-3; CDR3: CASRLNMAKDTQYF; DNA: TGTGCCAGCAGACTCAACATGGCCAAGGATACGCAGTATTTT
length: 14; D: .; V: TRBV6-1; size: once; J: TRBJ1-6; CDR3: CASSEIVSNSPLHF; DNA: TGTGCCAGCAGTGAAATTGTCAGCAATTCACCCCTCCACTTT
length: 12; D: .; V: TRBV18; size: few; J: TRBJ1-1; CDR3: CASSPVSGGAFF; DNA: TGTGCCAGCTCACCAGTCAGCGGAGGGGCTTTCTTT
length: 11; D: .; V: TRBV5-1; size: .; J: TRBJ2-7; CDR3: CASSFLNEQYF; DNA: TGCGCCAGCAGCTTCCTAAACGAGCAGTACTTC
length: 12; D: .; V: TRBV28; size: .; J: TRBJ1-6; CDR3: CASRIDNSPLHF; DNA: TGTGCCAGCAGGATCGATAATTCACCCCTCCACTTT
length: 14; D: TRBD1; V: TRBV5-1; size: .; J: TRBJ1-4; CDR3: CASSQQGAREKLFF; DNA: TGCGCCAGCAGTCAACAGGGGGCAAGGGAAAAACTGTTTTTT
length: 18; D: .; V: TRBV27; size: .; J: TRBJ2-6; CDR3: CASSLIRGGDSGANVLTF; DNA: TGTGCCAGCAGTTTAATCCGGGGCGGGGACTCTGGGGCCAACGTCCTGACTTTC
length: 17; D: TRBD1; V: TRBV7-2; size: few; J: TRBJ1-2; CDR3: CASSLAPTGGSFYGYTF; DNA: TGTGCCAGCAGCTTAGCCCCGACAGGGGGCAGCTTCTATGGCTACACCTTC
length: 13; D: .; V: TRBV9; size: .; J: TRBJ2-1; CDR3: CASSVGTVNEQFF; DNA: TGTGCCAGCAGCGTAGGGACAGTCAATGAGCAGTTCTTC
length: 16; D: .; V: TRBV27; size: .; J: TRBJ1-2; CDR3: CASKTMASGANYGYTF; DNA: TGTGCCAGCAAAACCATGGCTAGCGGTGCTAACTATGGCTACACCTTC
length: 14; D: .; V: TRBV4-3; size: .; J: TRBJ2-1; CDR3: CASSHLVTSRTPFF; DNA: TGCGCCAGCAGCCACCTCGTCACTAGCAGGACTCCGTTCTTC
length: 14; D: .; V: TRBV5-6; size: .; J: TRBJ2-1; CDR3: CASRYPSPGARQFF; DNA: TGTGCCAGCAGGTACCCTAGCCCGGGGGCCAGGCAATTCTTC
length: 12; D: .; V: TRBV2; size: .; J: TRBJ1-4; CDR3: CASKWAESKLFF; DNA: TGTGCCAGCAAGTGGGCGGAGTCTAAACTGTTTTTT
length: 12; D: .; V: TRBV19; size: .; J: TRBJ1-2; CDR3: CASTAGLYGYTF; DNA: TGTGCCAGTACGGCAGGCCTCTATGGCTACACCTTC
length: 12; D: .; V: TRBV4-1; size: .; J: TRBJ2-2; CDR3: CASREDTGELFF; DNA: TGCGCCAGCAGAGAGGATACCGGGGAGCTGTTTTTT
length: 13; D: .; V: TRBV27; size: .; J: TRBJ2-2; CDR3: CASSFTSAGELFF; DNA: TGTGCCAGCAGTTTTACCAGCGCCGGGGAGCTGTTTTTT
length: 15; D: TRBD2; V: TRBV6-1; size: .; J: TRBJ2-5; CDR3: CASSASGGAPGAQYF; DNA: TGTGCCAGCAGCGCCAGCGGGGGGGCTCCAGGGGCCCAGTACTTC
length: 14; D: .; V: TRBV7-9; size: .; J: TRBJ1-1; CDR3: CASSLAMDLTEAFF; DNA: TGTGCCAGCAGCTTAGCGATGGATTTGACTGAAGCTTTCTTT
length: 17; D: TRBD1; V: TRBV5-6; size: .; J: TRBJ2-2; CDR3: CASSFPRTGLDTGELFF; DNA: TGTGCCAGCAGCTTCCCTAGGACAGGGTTGGACACCGGGGAGCTGTTTTTT
length: 16; D: .; V: TRBV19; size: few; J: TRBJ1-5; CDR3: CASSMWAGGSNQPQHF; DNA: TGTGCCAGTAGTATGTGGGCAGGAGGGAGCAATCAGCCCCAGCATTTT